Listed here is a single TCR beta chain. Its specificity is unknown. The source of the sample is a study of cytomegalovirus exposure and HLA in healthy donors. PCR was performed using 60 Vbeta and 13 Jbeta primers. The data were produced by immunoSEQ multiplex PCR, yet TCRdb's version contains in-frame clones alone and is incomplete. The sample records 70,000 to 100,000 clones, approximately 69% being singletons. Study findings and constraints: Some V segments, including TRBV6-2 and TRBV6-3, were excluded as indistinguishable. DRB1 showed the most TCR associations and HLA-C the fewest in a later analysis, as rates varied by HLA locus.

The CDR3 contains 15 residues. J was trimmed by 6 bases and V by 4 bases; bases with no gene match: 10. Germline CDR1 reads PRHDT; CDR2 reads FYEKMQ (reference sequence). Sequencing used PBMCs. This chain connects TRBV13 to TRBJ1-2; 8 bases are a match to TRBD1. This clonotype was sampled from a woman between 50 and 59 years old in good health and CMV-seropositive. CDR3 sequence reads: CASSSQGARLDGYTF. The CDR3 region has the DNA TGTGCCAGCAGCTCGCAGGGGGCGAGATTGGATGGCTACACCTTC.